A single sample is the source of the 8 T cell receptor beta chains below, sequenced in a study of Tregs in tolerant kidney transplant recipients. Repertoires were generated with immunoSEQ multiplex PCR, while TCRdb's copy carries only in-frame clones and drops some. The sample yields 15,000 to 20,000 clones, around 55% seen once. Which antigens these TCRs recognize remains unknown. What was sequenced was Tregs from blood cultured with allogeneic cells. The receptor source for this set is a human donor in good health.

The chain employs TRBV19 and TRBJ2-2; TRBD1 aligns across 10 bases. This CDR3 is 18 amino acids long. Germline trimming cut 4 bases from V and 5 bases from J; bases unmatched to any gene: 13. In germline, CDR1 is LNHDA, CDR2 SQIVND (reference sequence). The CDR3 sequence: CASSRMPGQGNGTGELFF. CDR3 in DNA: TGTGCCAGTAGTAGGATGCCGGGACAGGGGAACGGAACCGGGGAGCTGTTTTTT.

This clone was seen many times. The chain uses TRBV6-5 and TRBJ2-5, with TRBD1 identical over 7 bases. Germline V gene lookup returns CDR1 MNHEY and CDR2 SVGAGI. The CDR3 has 13 residues. Germline trimming cut 7 bases from V and 2 bases from J; bases unmatched to any gene: 4. The CDR3 coding sequence is TGTGCCAGCACACAGGGGAGACAAGAGACCCAGTACTTC. Encoded protein: CASTQGRQETQYF.

Written as DNA, the CDR3 is TGCAGCGTTTGGGACAGTGACGAGCAGTACTTC. Residues: CSVWDSDEQYF. The gene calls are TRBV29-1 and TRBJ2-7; 7 bases agree with TRBD1. This CDR3 is 11 amino acids long. Losses at the gene ends were 5 bases for V and 5 bases for J; bases not matched to a gene: 3. The germline CDR1 and CDR2 sequences are SQVTM and ANQGSEA.

This chain connects TRBV6-1 to TRBJ1-4; no firm D call. V lost 5 bases, J lost 3 bases, and 13 bases lay in between. Germline V CDR1 and CDR2: MNHNS, SASEGT. The CDR3 is made up of 15 amino acids. This CDR3 reads CASSPEGRSNEKLFF. The CDR3 DNA sequence: TGTGCCAGCAGTCCCGAGGGCCGATCTAATGAAAAACTGTTTTTT.

V and J are TRBV6-5 and TRBJ2-1; D might be TRBD1 or TRBD2, each matching 6 bases. Germline V gene sequence: CDR1 MNHEY, CDR2 SVGAGI. The CDR3 runs 13 residues. Trimming cost V 7 bases and J 6 bases, with 13 bases left between them. CDR3 DNA sequence: TGTGCCAGCACTAGAGGAGGGGGCAATGAGCAGTTCTTC. It translates to CASTRGGGNEQFF.

V gene TRBV5-6 combines with J gene TRBJ1-5; D gene unclear. With 1 base removed from V and 3 bases from J, the gap between germline ends came to 14 bases. CDR3 length: 16 amino acids. The germline V gene has CDR1 SGHDT and CDR2 YYEEEE. CDR3 DNA: TGTGCCAGCAGCTTGTTTGGGTCCGGGAACAATCAGCCCCAGCATTTT. It is translated as CASSLFGSGNNQPQHF. The whole variable domain, remainder taken from reference TRBV5-6 and TRBJ1-5, is DAGVTQSPTHLIKTRGQQVTLRCSPKSGHDTVSWYQQALGQGPQFIFQYYEEEERQRGNFPDRFSGHQFPNYSSELNVNALLLGDSALYLCASSLFGSGNNQPQHFGDGTRLSIL.

This clone was observed a few times. The rearrangement joins TRBV30 to TRBJ1-6; D remains unclear. This CDR3 is 18 amino acids long. CDR1 and CDR2 from the germline V gene are GTSNPN and SVGIG (reference sequence). Trimming took 0 bases from V and 4 from J, leaving 19 bases between them. This CDR3 reads CAWSVPPNRPLYNSPLHF. CDR3 in DNA: TGTGCCTGGAGTGTACCCCCGAACAGACCGCTATATAATTCACCCCTCCACTTT.

V usage is TRBV7-2 and J usage is TRBJ1-2, with no clear D. The V gene lost 1 base and the J gene lost 8 bases, with 11 bases spanning the gap. There are 13 residues in the CDR3. The germline V gene encodes CDR1 SGHTA and CDR2 FQGNSA. The CDR3 coding sequence is TGTGCCAGCAGCTTAGTAAGGGAAGGGGGCTACACCTTC. This encodes CASSLVREGGYTF. Full variable domain (outside the CDR3, taken from reference TRBV7-2 and TRBJ1-2): GAGVSQSPSNKVTEKGKDVELRCDPISGHTALYWYRQSLGQGLEFLIYFQGNSAPDKSGLPSDRFSAERTGGSVSTLTIQRTQQEDSAVYLCASSLVREGGYTFGSGTRLTVV.